This record concerns one T cell receptor beta chain sequence. Its antigen is undetermined. The CDR3 contains 14 residues. Germline values: CDR1 MNHEY, CDR2 SVGEGT. Each TRB cDNA library was prepared by 5' RACE (with UMI labels). TCRdb reprocessed the 5' RACE reads, with one entry per CDR3 protein and no DNA. The sample spans 130,000 or so distinct CDR3 sequences; the ten largest clones claim 0.49%. This record comes from a study of CXCR3-negative and CXCR3-positive naive CD8 T cells. Study findings and constraints: The study found CXCR3 expression partially decreased after cryopreservation and ran most assays on fresh PBMCs. Researchers report that CXCR3-positive naive cells carry more hydrophobic TRB CDR3s than CXCR3-negative naive cells.

The chain recombines TRBV6-2 or TRBV6-3 with TRBJ2-2; TCRdb outputs TRBD2, but without DNA this stays unchecked. The sample taken for sequencing was naive CXCR3- CD8+ T cells from blood. Subset of the sample: CD45RO-CCR7+CD27+CD95- naive CD8+ T cells lacking CXCR3 (TNR3-). The TCR comes from a human donor in good health. Some clones in this sample may be carry-over from other donors' samples. CDR3 sequence reads: CASSYSASGGELFF.